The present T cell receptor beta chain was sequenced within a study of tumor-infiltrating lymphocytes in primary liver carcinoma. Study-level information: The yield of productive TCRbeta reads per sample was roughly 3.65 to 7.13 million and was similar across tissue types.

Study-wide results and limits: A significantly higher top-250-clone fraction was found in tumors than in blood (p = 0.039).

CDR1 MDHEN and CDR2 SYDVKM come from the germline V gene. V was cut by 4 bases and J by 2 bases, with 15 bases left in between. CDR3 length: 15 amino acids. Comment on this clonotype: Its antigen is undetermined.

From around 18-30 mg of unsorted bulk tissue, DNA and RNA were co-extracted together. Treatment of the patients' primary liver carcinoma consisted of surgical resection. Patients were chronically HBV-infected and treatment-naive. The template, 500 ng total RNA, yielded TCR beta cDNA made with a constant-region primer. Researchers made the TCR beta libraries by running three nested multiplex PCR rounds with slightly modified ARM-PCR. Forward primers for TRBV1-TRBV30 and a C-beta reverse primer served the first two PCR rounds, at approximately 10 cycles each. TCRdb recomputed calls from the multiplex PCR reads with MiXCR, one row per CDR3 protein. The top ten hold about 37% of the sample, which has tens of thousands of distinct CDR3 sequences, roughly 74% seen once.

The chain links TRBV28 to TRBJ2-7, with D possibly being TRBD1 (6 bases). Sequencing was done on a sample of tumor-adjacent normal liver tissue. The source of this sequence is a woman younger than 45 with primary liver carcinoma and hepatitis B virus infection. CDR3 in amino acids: CASSSLGTTTYEQYF. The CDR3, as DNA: TGTGCCAGCAGTTCCCTAGGGACAACTACCTACGAGCAGTACTTC.